This T cell receptor beta chain came from a study of blood T cell repertoires in COVID-19. V lost 1 base to trimming and J lost 3 bases, with 9 bases between them. There are 14 residues in the CDR3. Germline values: CDR1 SGHTA, CDR2 FQGNSA. Assay: immunoSEQ multiplex PCR; the TCRdb copy retains only in-frame clones and omits some. The sample contains approximately 150,000 clones, approximately 81% of which appear only once. This TCR came from a human donor with acute or convalescent COVID-19. The donor label of this sample is uncertain. The chain employs TRBV7-2 and TRBJ1-2; a possible D gene is TRBD1 (5 bases). Sequenced: peripheral blood. DNA of the CDR3: TGTGCCAGCAGCTTAGGGGGCGACTACTATGGCTACACCTTC. Its translation is CASSLGGDYYGYTF.